The 13 T cell receptor beta chains below were found in one sample sequenced in a study of T cell repertoires in cytomegalovirus infection. Each CDR3 protein gets one entry after TCRdb re-called the reads with MiXCR. The data hold approximately 400,000 distinct CDR3 sequences, with under 40% observed a single time. Input material: PBMCs. The receptors come from a human donor in good health (CMV status not recorded). Some clones in this sample may be carry-over from other donors' samples.

Remarks on this clonotype: The missing conserved phenylalanine or tryptophan at the end of this CDR3 makes a read error likely. This chain connects TRBV7-2 to TRBJ2-7, with D perhaps TRBD2 (5 bases). The germline V gene encodes CDR1 SGHTA and CDR2 FQGNSA. The V end was cut by 1 base, the J end by 6 bases, with 19 bases between. This CDR3 has 16 residues. The CDR3 DNA sequence: TGTGCCAGCAGCTTAGGGAGGACCTCCTCTACGGCCGAGCAGTACTTA. Amino acid sequence: CASSLGRTSSTAEQYL.

The V and J genes are TRBV11-2 and TRBJ2-7; the D is unclear. CDR3 size: 15 residues. V lost 1 base and J lost 2, with 12 bases in between. Per the germline V gene, CDR1 is SGHAT and CDR2 is FQNNGV. As DNA, the CDR3 is TGTGCCAGCAGCTTAGTCTCCGACAAAACCTACGAGCAGTACTTC. Amino acid sequence: CASSLVSDKTYEQYF.

The genes are TRBV24-1 and TRBJ2-1; D is possibly TRBD1 (5 bases). This CDR3 region has 15 residues. The V and J ends lost 3 bases and 4 bases respectively, with 12 bases between them. Germline CDR1 is KGHDR and CDR2 is SFDVKD. CDR3 loop: CATSDRTGSYNEQFF. The DNA of the CDR3 is TGTGCCACCAGTGATAGAACAGGATCTTACAATGAGCAGTTCTTC.

CDR3 DNA sequence: TGTGCCACAGGACAGGGGAGCTCCTACGAGCAGTACTTC. It specifies CATGQGSSYEQYF. This chain connects TRBV6-1 to TRBJ2-7; TRBD1 matches at 9 bases. The V segment lost 10 bases and the J segment 0 bases; nucleotides outside the gene matches: 4. CDR3 length: 13 residues. Germline lookup yields CDR1 MNHNS and CDR2 SASEGT.

This clonotype was seen a single time. At one of its ends the junction is not consistent with the germline gene, which may arise from a read error. The V call is TRBV6-6, the J call TRBJ1-5; D perhaps matches TRBD1 (6 bases). CDR3 length equals 15 residues. The germline V gene has CDR1 MNHNY and CDR2 SVGAGI (reference sequence). The CDR3 DNA follows: TGTGCCAGTTGCAATGACGACAGGATCAAGCAGCCCAAGCATTTT. Protein sequence: CASCNDDRIKQPKHF.

This clonotype was observed at least ten times. The V and J genes are TRBV4-1 and TRBJ2-7; 9 nucleotides match TRBD2. The CDR3 has 16 amino acids. V was clipped by 1 base and J by 2 bases; unmatched bases: 6. Per germline, CDR1 MGHRA and CDR2 YSYEKL. CDR3 sequence: CASSQAQTSGAYEQYF. In DNA, the CDR3 is TGCGCCAGCAGCCAAGCCCAGACTAGCGGAGCCTACGAGCAGTACTTC.

V is TRBV20-1 and J is TRBJ2-5; tentative D call: TRBD2 (5 bases). This CDR3 contains 11 residues. Deletions cut 7 bases from V and 0 bases from J, with 6 bases between. Germline CDR1 and CDR2: DFQATT and SNEGSKA (reference sequence). CDR3 loop: CSERYQETQYF. The CDR3 DNA sequence: TGCAGTGAGCGGTACCAAGAGACCCAGTACTTC.

CDR3 DNA: TGTGCCAGCAGAGCGACTAGCGGGGGGTGGGCCACAGATACGCAGTATTTT. It translates to CASRATSGGWATDTQYF. The chain uses TRBV6-5 and TRBJ2-3; 13 bases fit TRBD2. J lost 2 bases, V lost 6 bases, and 8 bases had no gene match. Looked up from germline, CDR1 is MNHEY and CDR2 is SVGAGI. This CDR3 has 17 amino acids.

V gene TRBV27 combines with J gene TRBJ1-1, with TRBD1 matching 7 bases. V was pared by 2 bases and J by 1 base, with 10 bases of the junction left unmatched. The length of the CDR3 is 17 residues. CDR1 is MNHEY, CDR2 SMNVEV, per germline (reference sequence). The CDR3 nucleotides are TGTGCCAGCAGTTTACTCGGACAGGCGACGAAGAACACTGAAGCTTTCTTT. Protein: CASSLLGQATKNTEAFF.

The chain combines TRBV5-4 with TRBJ2-5; TRBD1 agrees at 7 bases. Germline CDR1 reads SGHNT; CDR2 reads YYREEE (reference sequence). CDR3 length: 17 amino acids. Trimming took 4 bases from V and 1 from J; bases not matched to a gene: 13. CDR3 nucleotides: TGTGCCAGCAGCATGGATTACAGGGGAAGGCGCCAAGAGACCCAGTACTTC. It is translated as CASSMDYRGRRQETQYF.

This chain links TRBV28 with TRBJ2-3, with TRBD1 as a possible D gene (5 bases). V lost 5 bases, J lost 8 bases, and 20 bases lay in between. The CDR3 extends over 15 amino acids. The germline gives CDR1 MDHEN, CDR2 SYDVKM. The CDR3 DNA sequence: TGTGCCAGCAGTGCCGACAGCTCCGGGCGTGGTACGCAGTATTTT. Translating gives CASSADSSGRGTQYF.

This rearrangement joins TRBV7-2 to TRBJ1-2; no definite D call. The CDR3 is 17 residues long. Germline lookup yields CDR1 SGHTA and CDR2 FQGNSA. Between the trimmed V and J ends, which lost 5 bases and 0 bases, there was a span of 19 bases. CDR3 nucleotides: TGTGCCAGCAGCCCTCAAAGTCCAAGTTGGGCTAACTATGGCTACACCTTC. Translated, it gives CASSPQSPSWANYGYTF. Full variable domain (rest looked up from reference TRBV7-2 and TRBJ1-2): GAGVSQSPSNKVTEKGKDVELRCDPISGHTALYWYRQSLGQGLEFLIYFQGNSAPDKSGLPSDRFSAERTGGSVSTLTIQRTQQEDSAVYLCASSPQSPSWANYGYTFGSGTRLTVV.

This clonotype was detected a few times. V gene TRBV7-9 combines with J gene TRBJ2-1; D may match TRBD1 or TRBD2 (7 bases each). V lost 5 bases and J 2 bases, leaving 19 bases between the germline ends. Germline V lookup: CDR1 SEHNR, CDR2 FQNEAQ (reference sequence). CDR3 size: 17 residues. CDR3 sequence: CASSPLSGGAPYNEQFF. In DNA, the CDR3 is TGTGCCAGCAGCCCCCTCTCAGGGGGGGCCCCCTACAATGAGCAGTTCTTC. The full variable domain, completed using reference TRBV7-9 and TRBJ2-1, is DTGVSQNPRHKITKRGQNVTFRCDPISEHNRLYWYRQTLGQGPEFLTYFQNEAQLEKSRLLSDRFSAERPKGSFSTLEIQRTEQGDSAMYLCASSPLSGGAPYNEQFFGPGTRLTVL.